A single sample is the source of the 6 T cell receptor beta chains below, sequenced in a study of regulatory T cells in long-lasting Graves disease (dated by TCRdb to the early 2020s). The label giving this sample's time point can be read as: newly diagnosed GD, antithyroid drugs for less than 3 months. For both TCR sequencing and RNA sequencing, RNA was extracted from PBMCs in TRIzol. The method behind the library was multiplex PCR. Data came from an Illumina HiSeq 4000. To build TCR beta libraries, CDR3 regions were amplified by Arm-PCR using iRepertoire HTBI primers. The raw public data were reprocessed by TCRdb itself: fastp quality trimming at Q25, MiXCR clonotype calling, in-frame beta chains only. When rows share a CDR3 protein, they turn into one entry using the most common DNA and genes. This sample gives 200,000 to 250,000 distinct CDR3 sequences in total; roughly 18% of them show up just once. About an eighth of the sample is in the top ten clones.

These sequences were also reported in another study, on T cells in Graves' hyperthyroidism and ophthalmopathy.

This material consisted of peripheral blood mononuclear cells (PBMCs), taken at new diagnosis, from a patient treated with antithyroid drugs. The source of these receptors is a woman in her twenties or thirties with Graves disease. Donor details come from another sample of the same person, matched by shared clones.

This clonotype has ten or more counts. J is TRBJ1-5 and V is TRBV18; 9 bases are shared with TRBD1. Germline V gene lookup returns CDR1 KGHSH and CDR2 LQKENI. V lost 2 bases and J lost 6; bases outside the gene matches: 5. The length of the CDR3 is 15 residues. The CDR3 sequence is CASSPSGGQGQPQHF. The CDR3 region has the DNA TGTGCCAGCTCACCAAGCGGGGGACAGGGTCAGCCCCAGCATTTT.

Ten or more counts support this clonotype. The V gene is TRBV3-1, the J gene TRBJ2-3, with D perhaps TRBD1 (6 bases). The CDR3 is 15 amino acids. Trimming took 6 bases from V and 0 from J, leaving 13 bases between them. CDR1 is LGHDT and CDR2 is YNNKEL in the germline V gene (reference sequence). The CDR3: CASRMGAASTDTQYF. CDR3 coding DNA: TGTGCCAGCAGGATGGGGGCAGCTAGCACAGATACGCAGTATTTT.

In its sample, this clonotype was seen a few times. The V and J genes are TRBV6-1 and TRBJ2-4; the D is unclear. V lost 6 bases to trimming and J lost 0 bases, with 12 bases between them. CDR3 length equals 15 residues. The V gene's germline CDR1 is MNHNS and CDR2 SASEGT. CDR3 nucleotide sequence: TGTGCCAGCAGCCCTCGGTGGCTAGCCAAAAACATTCAGTACTTC. Protein: CASSPRWLAKNIQYF.

This clonotype occurred many times. V gene TRBV4-1 combines with J gene TRBJ2-7; D not resolved. The CDR3 runs to 12 residues. Germline V lookup: CDR1 MGHRA, CDR2 YSYEKL. Trimming stripped 5 bases from V and 3 bases from J, with 8 bases between. CDR3 nucleotide sequence: TGCGCCAGCAGCGACACGGGCTACGAGCAGTACTTC. Protein product: CASSDTGYEQYF.

Comment on this clonotype: A read error is likely here: a far larger clone is one base away. V and J are TRBV11-2 and TRBJ2-7; D assignment may be TRBD1 or TRBD2 (5 bases each). V shed 5 bases and J shed 7 bases, with 15 bases lying between them. In germline, CDR1 is SGHAT, CDR2 FQNNGV. The CDR3 covers 13 residues. The CDR3 DNA sequence: TGTGCCAGCAGCCCGGGGCCCTACAATGAGCAGTACTTC. Protein product: CASSPGPYNEQYF. Variable domain in full (rest from reference TRBV11-2 and TRBJ2-7): EAGVAQSPRYKIIEKRQSVAFWCNPISGHATLYWYQQILGQGPKLLIQFQNNGVVDDSQLPKDRFSAERLKGVDSTLKIQPAKLEDSAVYLCASSPGPYNEQYFGPGTRLTVT.

The sample holds many counts of this clonotype. The V and J genes are TRBV3-1 and TRBJ2-1, with 13 bases matching TRBD2. The CDR3 loop spans 19 amino acids. The junction had 10 bases not matched to a gene; V was cut back by 5 bases and J by 0 bases. The germline V gene has CDR1 LGHDT and CDR2 YNNKEL (reference sequence). CDR3 coding DNA: TGTGCCAGCAGCTCAAGGACTAGCGGGGGCAAATACTCCTACAATGAGCAGTTCTTC. It is translated as CASSSRTSGGKYSYNEQFF.